In its sample, the clone carrying this T cell receptor beta chain was seen once. The data derive from a study of shared clonotypes between healthy human individuals. The protocol was immunoSEQ multiplex PCR, while the TCRdb copy is restricted to in-frame clones and leaves out a portion. The table shows 2 million to 2.5 million clones, with about 90% occurring only once. Sequencing input: naive CD4+ T cells from PBMCs. Subset noted: CD45RA+ positively selected. The clonotype originates from a man aged 18 to 29 in good health. Some clones in this sample may be carry-over from other donors' samples.

CDR3 in amino acids: CASSLGTRTGGQEKLFF. The DNA for the CDR3 is TGTGCCAGCAGCTTAGGAACTAGGACAGGGGGTCAAGAAAAACTGTTTTTT. J is TRBJ1-4 and V is TRBV7-6; TRBD1 aligns across 10 bases. This CDR3 is 17 amino acids long. V lost 1 base, J lost 8 bases, and 10 bases stayed unmatched. Germline lookup yields CDR1 SGHVS and CDR2 FNYEAQ. Looking up the rest from reference TRBV7-6 and TRBJ1-4 gives the full variable domain: GAGVSQSPRYKVTKRGQDVALRCDPISGHVSLYWYRQALGQGPEFLTYFNYEAQQDKSGLPNDRFSAERPEGSISTLTIQRTEQRDSAMYRCASSLGTRTGGQEKLFFGSGTQLSVL.